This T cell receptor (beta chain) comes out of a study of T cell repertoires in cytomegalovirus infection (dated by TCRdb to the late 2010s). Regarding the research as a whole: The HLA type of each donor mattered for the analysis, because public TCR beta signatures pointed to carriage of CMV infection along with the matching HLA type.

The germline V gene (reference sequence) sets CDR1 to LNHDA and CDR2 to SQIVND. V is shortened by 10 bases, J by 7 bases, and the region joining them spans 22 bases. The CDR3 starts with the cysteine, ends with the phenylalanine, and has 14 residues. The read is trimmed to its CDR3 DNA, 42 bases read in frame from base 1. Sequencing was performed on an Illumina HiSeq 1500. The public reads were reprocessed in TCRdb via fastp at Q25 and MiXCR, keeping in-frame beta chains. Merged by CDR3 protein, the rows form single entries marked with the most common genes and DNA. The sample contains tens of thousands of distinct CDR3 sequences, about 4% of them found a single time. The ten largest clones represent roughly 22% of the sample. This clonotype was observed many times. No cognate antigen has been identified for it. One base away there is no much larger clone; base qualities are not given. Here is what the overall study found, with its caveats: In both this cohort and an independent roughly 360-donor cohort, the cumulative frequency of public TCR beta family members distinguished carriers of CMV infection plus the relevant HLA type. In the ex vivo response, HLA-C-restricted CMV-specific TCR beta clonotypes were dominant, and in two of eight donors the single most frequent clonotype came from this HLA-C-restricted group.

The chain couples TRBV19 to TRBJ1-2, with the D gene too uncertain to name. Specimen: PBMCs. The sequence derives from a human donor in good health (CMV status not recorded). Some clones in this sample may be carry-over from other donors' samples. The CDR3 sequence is CATLPDQLRSGYTF. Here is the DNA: TGTGCCACCCTACCGGACCAACTGAGGTCTGGCTACACCTTC.